This TCR beta chain was documented in a study of T cell repertoires in cytomegalovirus infection. In the study overall: Shared public TCR beta signatures pointed to both CMV infection and a matching HLA type. General study results and limits: HLA-C-restricted CMV-specific TCR beta clonotypes were dominant in the ex vivo response. Using cumulative public TCR beta family frequency, the authors identified those who carried CMV together with the relevant HLA.

V lost 1 base and J lost 0, with 16 bases in between. Germline CDR1 reads SGHVS; CDR2 reads FNYEAQ. The CDR3 consists of 18 residues. Each CDR3 protein gets one entry after TCRdb re-called the reads with MiXCR. The table includes around 630,000 distinct CDR3 sequences, 24% detected once. With respect to this clonotype: Its antigen is not identified.

The source of this sequence is a human donor in good health (CMV status not recorded). Some clones in this sample may be carry-over from other donors' samples. Sequenced: CD8+ T cells from PBMCs. V usage is TRBV7-6 and J usage is TRBJ1-5; D uncertain. CDR3 amino acids: CASSLDLGRRYSNQPQHF. CDR3 sequence (DNA): TGTGCCAGCAGCTTAGATCTTGGCAGGAGGTATAGCAATCAGCCCCAGCATTTT.